Listed below are T cell receptor beta chains from one sample, sequenced in a study of PD-1 blockade in classical Hodgkin lymphoma. The data were produced by immunoSEQ multiplex PCR, yet TCRdb's version contains in-frame clones alone and is incomplete. The table shows several thousand clones, with around 77% occurring only once. The sample consisted of peripheral blood mononuclear cells (PBMCs), taken at baseline. These receptors were obtained from a human donor with classical Hodgkin lymphoma. Both conserved end residues are part of each CDR3. D genes are given only for firm matches. Clone size, where shown, is once, few, many, or a class for clones that have expanded.

J: TRBJ2-3; V: TRBV2; size: .; D: .; DNA: TGTGCCAGCAGTGAGAGGGGACCCAACATAGACACAGATACGCAGTATTTT; CDR3: CASSERGPNIDTDTQYF
J: TRBJ2-7; V: TRBV28; size: .; D: .; DNA: TGTGCCAGCAGTTCTCCGACTCACTACGAGCAGTACTTC; CDR3: CASSSPTHYEQYF
J: TRBJ1-4; V: TRBV28; size: few; D: .; DNA: TGTGCCAGCAGTCCTCCACGCGGAAAACTGTTTTTT; CDR3: CASSPPRGKLFF
J: TRBJ2-7; V: TRBV27; size: .; D: TRBD2; DNA: TGTGCCAGCAGTTTGGGACTAGCCTCCTACGAGCAGTACTTC; CDR3: CASSLGLASYEQYF
J: TRBJ2-2; V: TRBV7-8; size: .; D: TRBD2; DNA: TGTGCCAGCAGCTTAGCCACTAGCGGGAGTTACACCGGGGAGCTGTTTTTT; CDR3: CASSLATSGSYTGELFF
J: TRBJ2-5; V: TRBV28; size: .; D: TRBD1; DNA: TGTGCCAGCAGTTGGATGGCAGGGGGCGGGGAGACCCAGTACTTC; CDR3: CASSWMAGGGETQYF
J: TRBJ2-1; V: TRBV18; size: .; D: TRBD2; DNA: TGTGCCAGCTCACAGAGCGGGGCCTCCTACAATGAGCAGTTCTTC; CDR3: CASSQSGASYNEQFF
J: TRBJ1-2; V: TRBV28; size: .; D: .; DNA: TGTGCCAGCCTGGGTATGGGACGGACGGGCTATGGCTACACCTTC; CDR3: CASLGMGRTGYGYTF
J: TRBJ2-5; V: TRBV7-9; size: .; D: TRBD2; DNA: TGTGCCAGCAGCCCCCGGGTAGCGGGGAACCAAGAGACCCAGTACTTC; CDR3: CASSPRVAGNQETQYF
J: TRBJ1-1; V: TRBV2; size: .; D: .; DNA: TGTGCCAGCAGTGAAATATCGGTTGAAGCTTTCTTT; CDR3: CASSEISVEAFF
J: TRBJ2-5; V: TRBV15; size: .; D: .; DNA: TGTGCCACCAGTGGGCGGGGGCAGTTCCAAGAGACCCAGTACTTC; CDR3: CATSGRGQFQETQYF
J: TRBJ2-1; V: TRBV7-7; size: few; D: TRBD1; DNA: TGTGCTAGCAGCTTACGAACAGGGGGCGACTACAATGAGCAGTTCTTC; CDR3: CASSLRTGGDYNEQFF
J: TRBJ2-3; V: TRBV7-6; size: .; D: TRBD2; DNA: TGTGCCAGCAGCCCGTTAGCGGGTAAGAGCACAGATACGCAGTATTTT; CDR3: CASSPLAGKSTDTQYF
J: TRBJ1-1; V: TRBV28; size: once; D: .; DNA: TGTGCCAGCAGTTTGGTGCAGGCGGGAGGCACTGAAGCTTTCTTT; CDR3: CASSLVQAGGTEAFF
J: TRBJ2-1; V: TRBV6-5; size: .; D: .; DNA: TGTGCCAGTGCGGCAGGGAGCTCCTACAATGAGCAGTTCTTC; CDR3: CASAAGSSYNEQFF
J: TRBJ1-5; V: TRBV7-2; size: once; D: .; DNA: TGTGCCAGCAGCTTAGGGACTAATCAGCCCCAGCATTTT; CDR3: CASSLGTNQPQHF
J: TRBJ2-2; V: TRBV6-5; size: once; D: TRBD2; DNA: TGTGCCACCAGAAGGCGAACTAGCGGCACCGGGGAGCTGTTTTTT; CDR3: CATRRRTSGTGELFF
J: TRBJ1-1; V: TRBV27; size: .; D: .; DNA: TGTGCCAGCAGTTTATCCTTGGGCGGCACTGAAGCTTTCTTT; CDR3: CASSLSLGGTEAFF